The sequence of this T cell receptor beta chain was determined in a study of shared T cell receptors in the human thymus. Profiled with immunoSEQ multiplex PCR; TCRdb holds only in-frame clones, not every one. The data show 600,000 or so clones, approximately 89% seen once. The V end was cut by 5 bases, the J end by 6 bases, with 17 bases between. This CDR3 contains 14 residues. The germline V gene encodes CDR1 SGHRS and CDR2 YFSETQ. The sample was also linked to a second study, of human thymus T cells. From that report: The source of the thymus tissue was resections taken during corrective heart surgery. Repertoires from thymus and blood appeared to show biased V and J gene usage. Overlap was high between thymic repertoires from unrelated individuals, as reported in related research.

The receptor's source is a boy less than two years old with a congenital heart defect. The J gene is TRBJ1-1, the V gene TRBV5-1; D might be TRBD1 (5 bases). Sequencing used thymocytes. CDR3 loop: CASRKDRGGAEAFF. DNA for the CDR3: TGCGCCAGCAGGAAGGATAGGGGAGGGGCTGAAGCTTTCTTT.